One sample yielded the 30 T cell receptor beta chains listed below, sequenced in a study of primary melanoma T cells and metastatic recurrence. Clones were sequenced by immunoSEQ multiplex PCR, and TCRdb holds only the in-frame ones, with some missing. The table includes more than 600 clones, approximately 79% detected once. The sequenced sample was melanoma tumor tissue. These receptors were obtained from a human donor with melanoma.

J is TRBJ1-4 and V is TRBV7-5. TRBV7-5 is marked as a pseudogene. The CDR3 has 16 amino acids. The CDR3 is CASSLGPSRRNEKLFF. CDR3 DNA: TGTGCCAGCAGCCTAGGACCTTCGCGCCGTAATGAAAAACTGTTTTTT.

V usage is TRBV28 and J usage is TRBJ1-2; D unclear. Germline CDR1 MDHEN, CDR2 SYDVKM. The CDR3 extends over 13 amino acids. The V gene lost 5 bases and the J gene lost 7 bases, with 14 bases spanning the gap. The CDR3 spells CASSTMGGSGYTF. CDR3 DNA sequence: TGTGCCAGCAGTACAATGGGAGGGAGTGGCTACACCTTC.

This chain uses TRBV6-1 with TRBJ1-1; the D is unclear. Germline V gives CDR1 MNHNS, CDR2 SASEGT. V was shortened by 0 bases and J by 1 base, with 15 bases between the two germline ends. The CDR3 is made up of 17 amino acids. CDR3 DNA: TGTGCCAGCAGTGAAGCGCCCAGTATGGACGCGAACACTGAAGCTTTCTTT. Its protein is CASSEAPSMDANTEAFF.

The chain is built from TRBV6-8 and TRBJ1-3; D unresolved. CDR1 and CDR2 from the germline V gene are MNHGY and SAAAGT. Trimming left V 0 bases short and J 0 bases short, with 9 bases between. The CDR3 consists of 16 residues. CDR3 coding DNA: TGTGCCAGCAGTTACTCGGCACGAAGCTCTGGAAACACCATATATTTT. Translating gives CASSYSARSSGNTIYF.

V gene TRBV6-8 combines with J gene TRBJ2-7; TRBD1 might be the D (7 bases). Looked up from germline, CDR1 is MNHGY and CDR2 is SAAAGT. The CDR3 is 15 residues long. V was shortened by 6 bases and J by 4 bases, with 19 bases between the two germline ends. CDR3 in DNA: TGTGCCAGCAGGGATAGACAGGGAGGTACGTACGAGCAGTACTTC. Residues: CASRDRQGGTYEQYF.

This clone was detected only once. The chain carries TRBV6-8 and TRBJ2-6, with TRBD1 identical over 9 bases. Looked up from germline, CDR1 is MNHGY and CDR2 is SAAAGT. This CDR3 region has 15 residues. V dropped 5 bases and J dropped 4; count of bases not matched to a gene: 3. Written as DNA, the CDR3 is TGTGCCAGCAGTGACGGACAGGGGGGGGCCAACGTCCTGACTTTC. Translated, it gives CASSDGQGGANVLTF.

Here the CDR3 reads CVSWGNYGYTF. CDR3 nucleotide sequence: TGTGTCAGCTGGGGTAACTATGGCTACACCTTC. The chain has TRBV12-5 and TRBJ1-2; D call uncertain. In germline, CDR1 is LGHNT, CDR2 FRNRAP. The CDR3 consists of 11 residues.

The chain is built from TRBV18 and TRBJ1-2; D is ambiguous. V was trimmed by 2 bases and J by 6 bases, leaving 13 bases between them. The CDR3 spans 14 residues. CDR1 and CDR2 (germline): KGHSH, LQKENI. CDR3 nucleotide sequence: TGTGCCAGCTCACCATCAACTAGGGTAAATGGCTACACCTTC. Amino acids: CASSPSTRVNGYTF. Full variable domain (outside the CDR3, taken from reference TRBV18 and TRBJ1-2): NAGVMQNPRHLVRRRGQEARLRCSPMKGHSHVYWYRQLPEEGLKFMVYLQKENIIDESGMPKERFSAEFPKEGPSILRIQQVVRGDSAAYFCASSPSTRVNGYTFGSGTRLTVV.

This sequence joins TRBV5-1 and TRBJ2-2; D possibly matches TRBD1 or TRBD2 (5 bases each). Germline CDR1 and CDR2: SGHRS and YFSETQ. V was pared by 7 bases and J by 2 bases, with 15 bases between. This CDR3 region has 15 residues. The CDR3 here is CASRTGTSNTGELFF. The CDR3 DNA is TGCGCCAGCCGAACCGGGACCAGCAACACCGGGGAGCTGTTTTTT.

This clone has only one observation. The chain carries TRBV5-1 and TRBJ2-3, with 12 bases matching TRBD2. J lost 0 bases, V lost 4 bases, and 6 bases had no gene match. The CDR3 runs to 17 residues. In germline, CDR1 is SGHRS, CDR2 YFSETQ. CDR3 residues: CASSKGLAGASTDTQYF. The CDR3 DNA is TGCGCCAGCAGCAAGGGACTAGCGGGTGCTAGCACAGATACGCAGTATTTT.

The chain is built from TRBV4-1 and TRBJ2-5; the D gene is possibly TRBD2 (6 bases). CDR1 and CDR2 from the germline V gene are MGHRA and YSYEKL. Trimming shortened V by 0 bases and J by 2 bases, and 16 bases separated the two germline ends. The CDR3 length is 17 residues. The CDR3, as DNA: TGCGCCAGCAGCCAAGATTCGGTAAGAAGCGGGCAAGAGACCCAGTACTTC. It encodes CASSQDSVRSGQETQYF.

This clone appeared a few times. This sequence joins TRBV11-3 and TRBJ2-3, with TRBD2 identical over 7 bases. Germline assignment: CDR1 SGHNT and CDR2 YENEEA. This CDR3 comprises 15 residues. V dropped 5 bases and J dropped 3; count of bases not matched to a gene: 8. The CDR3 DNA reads TGTGCCAGCAGCCCCCCGGGTAGCGGGACAGATACGCAGTATTTT. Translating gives CASSPPGSGTDTQYF.

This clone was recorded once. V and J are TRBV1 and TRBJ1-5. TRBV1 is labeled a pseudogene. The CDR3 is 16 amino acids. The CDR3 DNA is TGCGCCAGCAGCCCGAGCCCCCCGGGTGGCAATCAGCCCCAGCATTTT. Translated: CASSPSPPGGNQPQHF.

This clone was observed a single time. This chain's CDR3 is CASTRWNGGGVNTGELFF. CDR3 DNA: TGTGCCAGCACGAGATGGAATGGTGGGGGAGTGAACACCGGGGAGCTGTTTTTT. V gene TRBV6-8 combines with J gene TRBJ2-2; D is tentatively TRBD1 or TRBD2 (5 bases each). Trimming removed 7 bases at V and 1 base at J, with 22 bases between. The CDR3 runs to 18 residues. In germline, CDR1 is MNHGY, CDR2 SAAAGT.

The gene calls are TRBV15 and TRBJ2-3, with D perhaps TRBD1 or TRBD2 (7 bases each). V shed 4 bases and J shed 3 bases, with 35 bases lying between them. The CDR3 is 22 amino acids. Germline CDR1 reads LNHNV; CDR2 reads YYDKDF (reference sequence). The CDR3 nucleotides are TGTGCCACCAGCACGTATTTACCAGGGGGGGCGATTATGTTAGGTGGAACAGATACGCAGTATTTT. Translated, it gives CATSTYLPGGAIMLGGTDTQYF.

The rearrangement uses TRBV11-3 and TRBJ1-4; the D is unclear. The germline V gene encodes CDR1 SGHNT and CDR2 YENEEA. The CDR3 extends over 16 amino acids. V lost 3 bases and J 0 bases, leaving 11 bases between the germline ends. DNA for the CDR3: TGTGCCAGCAGCTTTAGAATCGGTGCAACTAATGAAAAACTGTTTTTT. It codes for CASSFRIGATNEKLFF.

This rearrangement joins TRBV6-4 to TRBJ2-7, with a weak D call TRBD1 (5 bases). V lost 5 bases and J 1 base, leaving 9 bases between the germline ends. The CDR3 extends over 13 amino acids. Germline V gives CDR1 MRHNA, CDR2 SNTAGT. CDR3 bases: TGTGCCAGCAGTTACGACAGATCCTACGAGCAGTACTTC. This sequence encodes CASSYDRSYEQYF.

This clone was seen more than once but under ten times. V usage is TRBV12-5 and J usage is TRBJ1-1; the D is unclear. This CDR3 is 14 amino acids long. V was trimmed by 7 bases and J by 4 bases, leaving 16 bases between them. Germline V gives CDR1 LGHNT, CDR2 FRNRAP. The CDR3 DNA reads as TGTGCTAGTGTCCCTGATGTGGGAGCCACTGAAGCTTTCTTT. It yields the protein CASVPDVGATEAFF.

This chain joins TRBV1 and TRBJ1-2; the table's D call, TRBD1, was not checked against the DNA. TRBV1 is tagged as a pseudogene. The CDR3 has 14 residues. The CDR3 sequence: CASSRDRGPDGYTF. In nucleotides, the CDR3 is TGCGCCAGCAGCCGAGACAGGGGCCCGGATGGCTACACCTTC.

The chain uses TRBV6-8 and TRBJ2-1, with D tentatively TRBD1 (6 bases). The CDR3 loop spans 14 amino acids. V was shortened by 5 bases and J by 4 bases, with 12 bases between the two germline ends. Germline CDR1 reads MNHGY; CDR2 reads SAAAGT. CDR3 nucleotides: TGTGCCAGCAGTAACCTACAGGGTTACAATGAGCAGTTCTTC. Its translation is CASSNLQGYNEQFF.

In DNA form, the CDR3 reads TGTGCCAGCAGAGGGGACTCGAGGGACATTCAGTACTTC. This encodes CASRGDSRDIQYF. This chain connects TRBV28 to TRBJ2-4, with D possibly TRBD2 on 6 matching bases. The CDR3 length is 13 residues. V was cut by 6 bases and J by 8 bases, with 14 bases left in between. Germline V lookup: CDR1 MDHEN, CDR2 SYDVKM.

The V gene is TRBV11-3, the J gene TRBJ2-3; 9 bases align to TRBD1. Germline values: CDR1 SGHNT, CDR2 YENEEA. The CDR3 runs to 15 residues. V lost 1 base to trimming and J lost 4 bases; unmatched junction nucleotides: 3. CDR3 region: CASSLGGTGSDTQYF. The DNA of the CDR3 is TGTGCCAGCAGCTTAGGGGGGACAGGGTCAGATACGCAGTATTTT.

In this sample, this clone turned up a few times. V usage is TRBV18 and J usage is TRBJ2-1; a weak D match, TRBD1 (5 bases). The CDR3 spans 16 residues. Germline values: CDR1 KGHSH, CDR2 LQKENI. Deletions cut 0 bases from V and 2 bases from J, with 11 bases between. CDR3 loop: CASSPPTRVTYNEQFF. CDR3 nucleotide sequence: TGTGCCAGCTCACCACCGACCAGGGTCACCTACAATGAGCAGTTCTTC.

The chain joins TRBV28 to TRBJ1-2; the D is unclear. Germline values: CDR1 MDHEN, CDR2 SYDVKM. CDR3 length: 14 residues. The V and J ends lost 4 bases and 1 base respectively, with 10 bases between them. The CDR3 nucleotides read TGTGCCAGCAGTTCCAATATTTTTAACTATGGCTACACCTTC. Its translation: CASSSNIFNYGYTF.

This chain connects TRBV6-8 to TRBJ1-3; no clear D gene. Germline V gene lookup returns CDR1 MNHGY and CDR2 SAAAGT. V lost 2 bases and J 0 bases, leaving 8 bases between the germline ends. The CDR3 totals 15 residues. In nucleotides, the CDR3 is TGTGCCAGCAGTTACGGGGTGAACTCTGGAAACACCATATATTTT. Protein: CASSYGVNSGNTIYF.

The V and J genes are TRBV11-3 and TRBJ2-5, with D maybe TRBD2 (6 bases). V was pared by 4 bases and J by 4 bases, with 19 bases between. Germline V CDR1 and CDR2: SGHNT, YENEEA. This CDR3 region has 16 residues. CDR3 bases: TGTGCCAGCAGCTCGGATCCGACTAGATCAGCAGAGACCCAGTACTTC. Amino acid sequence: CASSSDPTRSAETQYF.

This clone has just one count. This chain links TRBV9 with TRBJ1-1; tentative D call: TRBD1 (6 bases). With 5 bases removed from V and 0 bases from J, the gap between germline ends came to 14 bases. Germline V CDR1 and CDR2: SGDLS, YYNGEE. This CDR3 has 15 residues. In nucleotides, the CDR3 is TGTGCCAGCAGTGACAGGCGGAGAGTGAACACTGAAGCTTTCTTT. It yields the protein CASSDRRRVNTEAFF.

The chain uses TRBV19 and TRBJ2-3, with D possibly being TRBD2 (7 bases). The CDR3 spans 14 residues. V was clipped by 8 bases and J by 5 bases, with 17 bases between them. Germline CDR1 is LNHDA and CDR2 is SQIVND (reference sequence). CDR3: CASAFGGGGDTQYF. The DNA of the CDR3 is TGTGCCAGTGCTTTCGGAGGGGGGGGAGATACGCAGTATTTT.

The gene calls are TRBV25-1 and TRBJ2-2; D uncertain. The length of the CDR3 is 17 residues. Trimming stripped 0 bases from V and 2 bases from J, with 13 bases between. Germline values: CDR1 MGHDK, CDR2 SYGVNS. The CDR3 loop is CASSEYEAMDNTGELFF. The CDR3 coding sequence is TGTGCCAGCAGTGAATACGAGGCTATGGATAACACCGGGGAGCTGTTTTTT.

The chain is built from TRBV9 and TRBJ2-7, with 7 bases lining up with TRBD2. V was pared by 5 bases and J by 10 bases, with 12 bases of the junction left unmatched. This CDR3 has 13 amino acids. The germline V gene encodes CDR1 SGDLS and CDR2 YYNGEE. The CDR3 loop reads CASSDGRGVEQYV. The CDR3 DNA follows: TGTGCCAGCAGTGACGGCCGGGGGGTCGAACAGTACGTC.